This entry concerns a single T cell receptor (beta chain). Its specific antigen is unknown. No much larger clone exists at a distance of one base, and base qualities are not known. These data are taken from a study of blood T cell repertoires in COVID-19 (dated by TCRdb to the early 2020s). Study-wide context: Samples from collaborators originated in the United States, Italy and Spain and spanned both the acute and convalescent phases of COVID-19. The prospective study material was composed of cDNA or gDNA derived from T cells, B-cell-depleted T cells, or PBMCs. Deeply sampled blood TCRbeta repertoires from subjects exposed to, actively infected with, or recovered from COVID-19 were included in the dataset. The repertoires were made available in a free public database intended to serve as a resource for research on the immune response to SARS-CoV-2. Samples came from the ongoing ImmuneRACE study (first 160 participants) plus 1,254 subjects from 6 global collaborators. Nearly every sample came with metadata listing a de-identified subject ID, COVID-19 status, age in years and sex. Where HLA class I and class II types were available, the types were taken from metadata supplied by the sample provider, not from assay-based typing.

TCRbeta CDR3 regions were amplified from genomic DNA by means of the immunoSEQ Assay, a bias-controlled multiplex PCR. As for the authors' bioinformatics: The number of nucleated cells in each sample was estimated from the amplification of reference gene primers within the assay. Sequence reads were collapsed and filtered to measure the absolute abundance of every unique TCRbeta CDR3 rearrangement. Productive Simpson clonality was computed per sample as the square root of Simpson's diversity index over productive rearrangements. Imported from immuneACCESS, the table was reduced by TCRdb to in-frame sequences with V and J called. These copies leave out some clones; in studies compared against another copy, an unresolved V gene accounts for under half, and the cause of the remainder is not known. V and J calls and clone size are copied from that table; D and trimming were computed from the DNA. The sample contains under 130,000 clones, roughly 80% of them found a single time. The ten most abundant clones make up roughly a fifth of the sample.

Counted from cysteine to phenylalanine, this CDR3 has 16 amino acids. Only the CDR3 portion is preserved as DNA: 48 bases, with reading frame beginning at the first base. V loses 4 bases of germline sequence and J loses 0 bases, and the interval between the two ends is 17 bases. According to the germline V gene (reference sequence), CDR1 reads SGHNT and CDR2 reads YYREEE. Each collaborating institution followed its own protocols to collect whole blood in K2EDTA tubes. For TCRbeta analysis, collaborators shipped samples as frozen whole blood, isolated PBMCs, or DNA extracted from either of those sample types. The paper as a whole reports these results and caveats: The amount of clinical and demographic metadata varied by source and participant and was provided uncurated.

The source material was peripheral blood. The rearrangement combines TRBV5-4 with TRBJ2-7, with TRBD2 as a weak D call on 6 bases. The sequence was collected from a woman in her sixties or seventies with acute or convalescent COVID-19. The CDR3 reads CASSPGGIHGSYEQYF. The DNA sequence is given as TGTGCCAGCAGCCCGGGCGGGATACACGGCTCCTACGAGCAGTACTTC.